The rows below give T cell receptor beta chains drawn from one sample of a study of cytomegalovirus exposure and HLA in healthy donors. Using immunoSEQ multiplex PCR, the repertoire was profiled, and TCRdb retains in-frame clones only, with some absent. The sample includes fewer than 60,000 clones. Sequenced sample: PBMCs. These receptors came from a woman under 40 in good health and CMV-seropositive. CDR3s include the opening cysteine and the closing phenylalanine or tryptophan. Each record gives: CDR3 protein, CDR3 DNA, V gene, J gene, D gene. The D gene is left open where the match is weak.

CASSFSVGGEQYF	TGCGCCAGCAGCTTTAGTGTGGGGGGTGAGCAGTACTTC	TRBV5-1	TRBJ2-7	NA
CASSWRQGREQYF	TGTGCCAGCAGCTGGAGACAGGGGAGGGAGCAGTACTTC	TRBV5-6	TRBJ2-7	TRBD1
CAISDVRRGAYNEQFF	TGTGCCATCAGTGATGTGAGACGGGGGGCCTACAATGAGCAGTTCTTC	TRBV10-3	TRBJ2-1	TRBD2
CASLPAGTDTQYF	TGTGCCAGCCTCCCGGCGGGGACAGATACGCAGTATTTT	TRBV2	TRBJ2-3	NA
CASSQDRVGAYEQYF	TGTGCCAGCAGCCAAGATCGGGTCGGAGCCTACGAGCAGTACTTC	TRBV4-2	TRBJ2-7	NA
CASSLTPTEAFF	TGTGCCAGCAGCTTGACTCCAACTGAAGCTTTCTTT	TRBV5-6	TRBJ1-1	NA
CASSAWTVYEQYF	TGCGCCAGCAGTGCGTGGACAGTCTACGAGCAGTACTTC	TRBV10-2	TRBJ2-7	NA
CSVGQGFGAEAFF	TGCAGCGTTGGACAGGGTTTTGGAGCTGAAGCTTTCTTT	TRBV29-1	TRBJ1-1	TRBD1
CASSMRGRNSNQPQHF	TGTGCCAGTAGTATGAGGGGGCGGAATAGCAATCAGCCCCAGCATTTT	TRBV19	TRBJ1-5	TRBD1
CASIGGSNTGELFF	TGTGCCAGCATTGGCGGGAGTAACACCGGGGAGCTGTTTTTT	TRBV2	TRBJ2-2	TRBD2
CASSPFGRGSSSYNEQFF	TGTGCCAGCAGCCCGTTTGGGAGGGGGTCGAGCTCCTACAATGAGCAGTTCTTC	TRBV7-9	TRBJ2-1	NA
CASSYRTGGDGYTF	TGTGCCAGCAGTTACCGGACAGGCGGAGATGGCTACACCTTC	TRBV6-6	TRBJ1-2	TRBD1
CASSVAGDADIQYF	TGTGCCAGCAGCGTAGCCGGGGATGCGGACATTCAGTACTTC	TRBV9	TRBJ2-4	NA
CASRRDGRDEKLFF	TGTGCCAGCAGGCGGGACGGCCGAGATGAAAAACTGTTTTTT	TRBV6-5	TRBJ1-4	NA
CASSRTSGVTTQYF	TGTGCCAGCAGTCGTACTAGCGGGGTGACTACGCAGTATTTT	TRBV2	TRBJ2-3	TRBD2
CASSADRSSYNEQFF	TGTGCCAGCAGTGCCGACAGGAGCTCCTACAATGAGCAGTTCTTC	TRBV2	TRBJ2-1	NA
CASSLDWGVEAFF	TGTGCCAGCAGCTTAGATTGGGGAGTTGAAGCTTTCTTT	TRBV7-9	TRBJ1-1	NA
CASSPLAETYEQYF	TGCGCCAGCAGCCCGCTAGCGGAAACCTACGAGCAGTACTTC	TRBV5-1	TRBJ2-7	TRBD2